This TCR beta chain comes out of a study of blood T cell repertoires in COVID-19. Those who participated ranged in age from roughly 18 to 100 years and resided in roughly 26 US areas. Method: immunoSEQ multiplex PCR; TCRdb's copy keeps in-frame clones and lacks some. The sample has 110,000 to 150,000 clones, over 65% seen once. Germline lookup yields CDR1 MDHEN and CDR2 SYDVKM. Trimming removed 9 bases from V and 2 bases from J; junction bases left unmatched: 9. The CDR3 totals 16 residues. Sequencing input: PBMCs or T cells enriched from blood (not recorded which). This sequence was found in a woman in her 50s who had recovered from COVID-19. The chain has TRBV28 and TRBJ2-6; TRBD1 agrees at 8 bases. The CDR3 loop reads CASGQGKWPGANVLTF. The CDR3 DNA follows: TGTGCCAGTGGACAGGGAAAATGGCCTGGGGCCAACGTCCTGACTTTC.